The sequence of this T cell receptor (beta chain) was determined in a study of blood T cells in healthy people across ages. Findings and caveats of the study: Getting older went along with TCR beta diversity per million T cells dropping roughly linearly.

Details on this clonotype: As yet, its antigen is unknown.

CDR3 size: 13 residues. Trimming cost V 2 bases and J 5 bases, with 10 bases left between them. Germline lookup yields CDR1 DFQATT and CDR2 SNEGSKA (reference sequence). The use of a sample-barcoded 5' primer and a J-beta primer mix characterized a second PCR of about 7 to 12 cycles. TCRdb redid the calling of the 5' RACE reads with MiXCR, one entry per CDR3 protein. The data hold about 560,000 distinct CDR3 sequences, with around a quarter observed a single time. These data are also associated with another study on T cells of mothers and their children.

The sequence derives from a boy under 10 years old in good health. Sequences were obtained from blood. The chain uses TRBV20-1 and TRBJ2-1; D could derive from TRBD1 or TRBD2 (5 bases each). CDR3: CSARRDVNNEQFF. The DNA for the CDR3 is TGCAGTGCTAGAAGGGACGTCAACAATGAGCAGTTCTTC.